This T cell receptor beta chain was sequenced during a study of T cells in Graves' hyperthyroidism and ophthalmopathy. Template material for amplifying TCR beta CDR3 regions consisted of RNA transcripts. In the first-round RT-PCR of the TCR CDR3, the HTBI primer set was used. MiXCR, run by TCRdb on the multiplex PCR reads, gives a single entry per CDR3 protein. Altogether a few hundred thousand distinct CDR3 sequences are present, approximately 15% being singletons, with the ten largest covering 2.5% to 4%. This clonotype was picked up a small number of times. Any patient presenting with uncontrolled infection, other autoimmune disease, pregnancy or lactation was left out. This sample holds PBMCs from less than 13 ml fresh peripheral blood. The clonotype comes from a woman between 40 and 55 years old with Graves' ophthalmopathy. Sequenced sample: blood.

The CDR3 region has the DNA TGTGCCAGCAGTTACGTGAGTCCCGCGGATACGCAGTATTTT. Amino acids: CASSYVSPADTQYF. The gene calls are TRBV2 and TRBJ2-3; no reliable D call. The germline CDR1 and CDR2 sequences are SNHLY and FYNNEI. CDR3 length: 14 residues. V shed 5 bases and J shed 6 bases, with 15 bases lying between them.